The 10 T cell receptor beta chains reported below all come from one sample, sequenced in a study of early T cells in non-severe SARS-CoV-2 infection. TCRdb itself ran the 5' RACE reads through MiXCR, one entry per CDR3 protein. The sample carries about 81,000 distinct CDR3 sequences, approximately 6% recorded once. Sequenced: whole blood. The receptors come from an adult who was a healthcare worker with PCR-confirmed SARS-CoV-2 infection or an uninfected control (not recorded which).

The CDR3 bases are TGTGCCAGCAGCTTGGGGGCTATGAACACCGGGGAGCTGTTTTTT. Encoded protein: CASSLGAMNTGELFF. The V gene is TRBV7-2, the J gene TRBJ2-2; weak D call: TRBD1 (6 bases). The CDR3 consists of 15 residues. Germline V gene sequence: CDR1 SGHTA, CDR2 FQGNSA. Trimming cost V 3 bases and J 1 base, with 9 bases left between them.

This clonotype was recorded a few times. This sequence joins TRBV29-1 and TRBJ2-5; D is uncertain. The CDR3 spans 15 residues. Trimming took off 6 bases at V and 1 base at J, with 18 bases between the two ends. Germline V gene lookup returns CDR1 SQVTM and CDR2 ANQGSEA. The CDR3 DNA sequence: TGCAGCGTCGTGACCCCTACAAGGAGCCAAGAGACCCAGTACTTC. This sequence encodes CSVVTPTRSQETQYF. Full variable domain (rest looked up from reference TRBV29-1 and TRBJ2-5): SAVISQKPSRDICQRGTSLTIQCQVDSQVTMMFWYRQQPGQSLTLIATANQGSEATYESGFVIDKFPISRPNLTFSTLTVSNMSPEDSSIYLCSVVTPTRSQETQYFGPGTRLLVL.

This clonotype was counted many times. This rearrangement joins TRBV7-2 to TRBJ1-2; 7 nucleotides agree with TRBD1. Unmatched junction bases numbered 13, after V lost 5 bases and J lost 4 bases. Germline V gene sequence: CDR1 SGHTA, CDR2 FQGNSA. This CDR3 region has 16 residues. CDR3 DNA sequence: TGTGCCAGCAGCCCGAGACCGACAGGGCGGACCTATGGCTACACCTTC. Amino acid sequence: CASSPRPTGRTYGYTF.

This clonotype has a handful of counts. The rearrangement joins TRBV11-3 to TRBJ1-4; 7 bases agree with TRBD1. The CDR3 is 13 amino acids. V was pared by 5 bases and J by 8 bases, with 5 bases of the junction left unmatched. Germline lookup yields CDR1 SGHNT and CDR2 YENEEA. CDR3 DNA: TGTGCCAGCAGCGCATCGACAGGGGAAAAACTGTTTTTT. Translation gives CASSASTGEKLFF.

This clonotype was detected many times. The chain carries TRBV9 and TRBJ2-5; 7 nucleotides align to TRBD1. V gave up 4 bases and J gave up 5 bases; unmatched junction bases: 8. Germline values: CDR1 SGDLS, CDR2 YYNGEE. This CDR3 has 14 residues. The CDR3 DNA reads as TGTGCCAGCAGCCCTCGACAGGGTAGGGAGACCCAGTACTTC. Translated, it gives CASSPRQGRETQYF.

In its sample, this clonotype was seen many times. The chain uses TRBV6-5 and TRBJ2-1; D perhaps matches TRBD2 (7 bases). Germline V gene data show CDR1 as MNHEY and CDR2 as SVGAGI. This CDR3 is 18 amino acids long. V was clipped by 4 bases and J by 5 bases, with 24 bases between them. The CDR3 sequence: CASSSPGVVGREHNEQFF. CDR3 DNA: TGTGCCAGCAGTTCCCCAGGGGTAGTAGGGCGGGAGCACAATGAGCAGTTCTTC.

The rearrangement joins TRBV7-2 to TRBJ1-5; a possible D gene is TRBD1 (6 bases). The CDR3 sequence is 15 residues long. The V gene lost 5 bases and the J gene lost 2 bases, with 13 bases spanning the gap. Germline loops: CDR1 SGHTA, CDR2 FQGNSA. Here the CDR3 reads CASSPTTGGNQPQHF. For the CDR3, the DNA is TGTGCCAGCAGCCCCACGACAGGCGGCAATCAGCCCCAGCATTTT.

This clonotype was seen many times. DNA for the CDR3: TGTGCCAGCAGTTGGGGGTTGGGAAACACCATATATTTT. Translating gives CASSWGLGNTIYF. V gene TRBV12-3 or TRBV12-4 combines with J gene TRBJ1-3, with TRBD1 as a possible D gene (5 bases). The CDR3 is 13 residues long. V was clipped by 4 bases and J by 4 bases, with 8 bases between them.

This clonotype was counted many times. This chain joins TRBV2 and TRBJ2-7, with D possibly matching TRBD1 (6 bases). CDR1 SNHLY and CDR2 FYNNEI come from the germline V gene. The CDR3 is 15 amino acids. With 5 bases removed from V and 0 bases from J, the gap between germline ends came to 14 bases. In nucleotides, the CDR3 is TGTGCCAGCAGTTCCGGGACACTGGCCTCCTACGAGCAGTACTTC. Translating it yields CASSSGTLASYEQYF.

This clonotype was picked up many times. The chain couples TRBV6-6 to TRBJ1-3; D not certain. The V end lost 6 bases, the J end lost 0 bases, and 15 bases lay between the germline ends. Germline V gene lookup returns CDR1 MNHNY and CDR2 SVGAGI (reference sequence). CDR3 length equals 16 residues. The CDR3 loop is CASSAQVPNSGNTIYF. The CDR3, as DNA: TGTGCCAGCAGCGCCCAGGTTCCTAACTCTGGAAACACCATATATTTT.